This T cell receptor beta chain was obtained from a study of cytomegalovirus exposure and HLA in healthy donors. The PCR used 60 Vbeta and 13 Jbeta primers. Some clones are missing from TCRdb's copy, which holds only in-frame ones; the method was immunoSEQ multiplex PCR. The sample lists 150,000 to 170,000 clones; roughly 80% were seen once. V dropped 2 bases and J dropped 3 bases, with 11 bases sitting between them. The CDR3 length is 14 residues. The V gene's germline CDR1 is MNHEY and CDR2 SVGAGI. The sample taken for sequencing was PBMCs. This TCR derives from a man between 18 and 29 years old in good health and CMV-seronegative. The J gene is TRBJ2-7, the V gene TRBV6-5, with a weak D call TRBD2 (5 bases). The CDR3 is CASSYTDSSYEQYF. Here the CDR3 DNA reads TGTGCCAGCAGTTACACGGACTCCAGCTACGAGCAGTACTTC.